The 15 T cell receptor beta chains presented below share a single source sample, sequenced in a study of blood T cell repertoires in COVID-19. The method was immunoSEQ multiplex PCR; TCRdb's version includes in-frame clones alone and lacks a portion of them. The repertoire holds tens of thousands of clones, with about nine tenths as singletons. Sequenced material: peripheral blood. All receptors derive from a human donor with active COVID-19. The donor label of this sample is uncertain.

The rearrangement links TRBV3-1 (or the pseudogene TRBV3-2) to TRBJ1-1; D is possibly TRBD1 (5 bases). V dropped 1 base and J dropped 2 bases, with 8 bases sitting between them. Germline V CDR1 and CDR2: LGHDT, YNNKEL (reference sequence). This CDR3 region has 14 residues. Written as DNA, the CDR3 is TGTGCCAGCAGCCAAGCGGGGGGAAACACTGAAGCTTTCTTT. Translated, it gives CASSQAGGNTEAFF.

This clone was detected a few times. The CDR3 DNA reads as TGTGCCAGCAGGTACAGGGGCTACAATGAGCAGTTCTTC. Amino acids: CASRYRGYNEQFF. V is TRBV6-5 and J is TRBJ2-1, with 7 bases fitting TRBD1. Germline-derived CDR1 and CDR2 are MNHEY and SVGAGI. This CDR3 contains 13 residues. With V trimmed by 6 bases and J by 3 bases, 2 bases remained unmatched.

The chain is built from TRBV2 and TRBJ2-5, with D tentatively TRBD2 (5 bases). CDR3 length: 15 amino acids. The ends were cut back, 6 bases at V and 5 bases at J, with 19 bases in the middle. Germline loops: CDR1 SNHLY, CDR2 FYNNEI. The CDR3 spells CASRMRAQSVETQYF. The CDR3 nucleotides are TGTGCCAGCAGAATGAGGGCCCAGAGTGTGGAGACCCAGTACTTC.

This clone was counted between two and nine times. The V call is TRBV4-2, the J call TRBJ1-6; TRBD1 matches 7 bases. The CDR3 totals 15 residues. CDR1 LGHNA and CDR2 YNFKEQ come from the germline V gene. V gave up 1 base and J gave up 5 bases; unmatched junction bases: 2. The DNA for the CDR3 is TGTGCCAGCAGCCAAGGGGACAGCCATAATTCACCCCTCCACTTT. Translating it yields CASSQGDSHNSPLHF.

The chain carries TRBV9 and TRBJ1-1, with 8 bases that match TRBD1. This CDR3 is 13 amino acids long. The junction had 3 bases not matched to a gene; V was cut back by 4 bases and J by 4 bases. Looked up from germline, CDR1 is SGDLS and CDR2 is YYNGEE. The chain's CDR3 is CASSRTGSTEAFF. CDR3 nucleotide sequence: TGTGCCAGCAGCCGGACAGGGTCCACTGAAGCTTTCTTT.

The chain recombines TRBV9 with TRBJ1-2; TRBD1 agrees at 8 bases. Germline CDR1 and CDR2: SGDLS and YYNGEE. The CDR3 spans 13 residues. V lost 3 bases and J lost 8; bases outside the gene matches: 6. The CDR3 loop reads CASSGRTGSGYTF. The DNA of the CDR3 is TGTGCCAGCAGCGGGCGGACAGGGTCGGGCTACACCTTC. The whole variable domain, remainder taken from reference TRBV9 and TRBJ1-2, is DSGVTQTPKHLITATGQRVTLRCSPRSGDLSVYWYQQSLDQGLQFLIQYYNGEERAKGNILERFSAQQFPDLHSELNLSSLELGDSALYFCASSGRTGSGYTFGSGTRLTVV.

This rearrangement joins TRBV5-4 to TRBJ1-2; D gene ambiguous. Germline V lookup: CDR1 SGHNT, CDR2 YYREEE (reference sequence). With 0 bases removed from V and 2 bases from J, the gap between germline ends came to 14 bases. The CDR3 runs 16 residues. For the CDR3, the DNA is TGTGCCAGCAGCTTGGGACAAAACGGAGGGAACTATGGCTACACCTTC. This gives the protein CASSLGQNGGNYGYTF. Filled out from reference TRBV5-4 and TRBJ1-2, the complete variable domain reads ETGVTQSPTHLIKTRGQQVTLRCSSQSGHNTVSWYQQALGQGPQFIFQYYREEENGRGNFPPRFSGLQFPNYSSELNVNALELDDSALYLCASSLGQNGGNYGYTFGSGTRLTVV.

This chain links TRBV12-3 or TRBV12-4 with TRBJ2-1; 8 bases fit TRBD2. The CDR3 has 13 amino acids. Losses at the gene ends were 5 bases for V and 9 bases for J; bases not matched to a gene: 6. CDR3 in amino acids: CASSILSGGEQFF. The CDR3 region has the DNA TGTGCCAGCAGTATACTGAGCGGGGGTGAGCAGTTCTTC.

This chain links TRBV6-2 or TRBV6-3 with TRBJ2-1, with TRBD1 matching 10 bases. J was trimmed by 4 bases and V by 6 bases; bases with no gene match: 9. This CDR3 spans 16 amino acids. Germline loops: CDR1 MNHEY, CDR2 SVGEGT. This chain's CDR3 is CASSSPGQGLYNEQFF. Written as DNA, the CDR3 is TGTGCCAGCAGCTCACCGGGACAGGGGTTATACAATGAGCAGTTCTTC.

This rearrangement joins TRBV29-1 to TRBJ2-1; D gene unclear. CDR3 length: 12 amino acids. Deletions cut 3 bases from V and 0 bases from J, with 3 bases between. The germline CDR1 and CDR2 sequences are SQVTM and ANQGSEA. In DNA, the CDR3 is TGCAGCGTTGAGAGCTCCTACAATGAGCAGTTCTTC. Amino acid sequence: CSVESSYNEQFF.

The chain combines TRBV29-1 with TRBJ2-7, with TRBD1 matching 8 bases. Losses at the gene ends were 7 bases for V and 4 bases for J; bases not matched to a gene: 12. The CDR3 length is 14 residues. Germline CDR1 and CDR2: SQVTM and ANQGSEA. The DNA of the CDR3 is TGCAGCGCCGAGGTCCAGGGGGCGCGGTACGAGCAGTACTTC. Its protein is CSAEVQGARYEQYF.

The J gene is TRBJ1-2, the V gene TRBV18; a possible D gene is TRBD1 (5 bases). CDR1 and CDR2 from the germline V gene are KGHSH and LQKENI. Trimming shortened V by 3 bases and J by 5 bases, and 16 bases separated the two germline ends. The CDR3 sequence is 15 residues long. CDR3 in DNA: TGTGCCAGCTCACCTCGGACAAATCCTACTTATGGCTACACCTTC. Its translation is CASSPRTNPTYGYTF.

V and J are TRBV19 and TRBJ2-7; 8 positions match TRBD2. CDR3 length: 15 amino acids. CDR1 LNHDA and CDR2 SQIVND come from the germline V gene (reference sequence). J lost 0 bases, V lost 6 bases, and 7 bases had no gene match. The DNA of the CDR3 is TGTGCCAGTAGCGCCGGGGGGGGGCCCTCCTACGAGCAGTACTTC. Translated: CASSAGGGPSYEQYF.

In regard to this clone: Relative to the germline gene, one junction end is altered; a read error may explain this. The CDR3 bases are TGTGCCAGTAGTACCTGGACAGGCCCGAACCCTGAAGCTTTCTTT. Translated, it gives CASSTWTGPNPEAFF. V usage is TRBV19 and J usage is TRBJ1-1; 7 positions match TRBD1. The CDR3 consists of 15 residues. Germline V lookup: CDR1 LNHDA, CDR2 SQIVND (reference sequence).

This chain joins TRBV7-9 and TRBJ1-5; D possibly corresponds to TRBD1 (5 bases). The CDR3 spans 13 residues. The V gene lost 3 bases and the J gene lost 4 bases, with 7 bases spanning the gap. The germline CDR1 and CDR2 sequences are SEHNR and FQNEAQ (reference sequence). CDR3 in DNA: TGTGCCAGCAGCTTGACAGCTAATCAGCCCCAGCATTTT. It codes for CASSLTANQPQHF.